These 32 T cell receptor beta chains came from one sample sequenced in a study of Ad26.COV2.S vaccination and SARS-CoV-2 variants. Some clones are missing from TCRdb's copy, which holds only in-frame ones; the method was immunoSEQ multiplex PCR. This sample has some 390,000 clones, with about 88% found just once. Treatment meaning: over 15 received Ad26.COV2.S at low or high dose, single or two shots; roughly 5 received placebo; per-sample allocation not given. The samples were gathered on day 63 after the first injection of vaccine or placebo. The sample in question was peripheral blood, obtained in a trial of Ad26.COV2.S vaccine versus placebo. The source is a person aged 18-60 years who received the Ad26.COV2.S COVID-19 vaccine or a placebo.

In its sample, this clone was seen once. The V and J genes are TRBV5-8 and TRBJ2-7, with 7 bases lining up with TRBD2. The CDR3 extends over 14 amino acids. The germline V gene encodes CDR1 SGHTS and CDR2 YDEGEE. Unmatched junction bases numbered 5, after V lost 2 bases and J lost 3 bases. CDR3 coding DNA: TGTGCCAGCAGCTTCGGGGGACTACTCTACGAGCAGTACTTC. Its translation: CASSFGGLLYEQYF.

The chain recombines TRBV10-1 with TRBJ1-2; a possible D gene is TRBD1 (6 bases). The CDR3 spans 14 residues. V was trimmed by 5 bases and J by 0 bases, leaving 10 bases between them. The V gene's germline CDR1 is WNHNN and CDR2 SYGVQD (reference sequence). This chain's CDR3 is CASSRTVPNYGYTF. In DNA form, the CDR3 reads TGCGCCAGCAGTAGGACAGTTCCTAACTATGGCTACACCTTC.

This chain connects TRBV7-8 to TRBJ1-1; D may be TRBD1 (6 bases). The V gene lost 4 bases and the J gene lost 4 bases, with 13 bases spanning the gap. This CDR3 has 14 amino acids. CDR1 and CDR2 (germline): SGHVS, FQNEAQ. CDR3 sequence: CASSSNRVGTEAFF. Here the CDR3 DNA reads TGTGCCAGCAGCTCGAACAGGGTTGGCACTGAAGCTTTCTTT.

J is TRBJ1-2 and V is TRBV4-2; D is unclear. Germline values: CDR1 LGHNA, CDR2 YNFKEQ. V was trimmed by 0 bases and J by 4 bases, leaving 12 bases between them. CDR3 length: 15 amino acids. The CDR3 here is CASSQDEGGSYGYTF. CDR3 bases: TGTGCCAGCAGCCAAGATGAAGGAGGGAGCTATGGCTACACCTTC.

The chain is built from TRBV5-4 and TRBJ2-1, with D possibly TRBD2 on 5 matching bases. The CDR3 consists of 12 residues. V was clipped by 4 bases and J by 7 bases, with 9 bases between them. Germline lookup yields CDR1 SGHNT and CDR2 YYREEE (reference sequence). The CDR3 nucleotides are TGTGCCAGCAGCCGGTCGGGAAATGAGCAGTTCTTC. This gives the protein CASSRSGNEQFF.

The chain has TRBV6-5 and TRBJ1-5, with D unresolved. Trimming left V 5 bases short and J 4 bases short, with 12 bases between. Germline V gene data show CDR1 as MNHEY and CDR2 as SVGAGI. This CDR3 has 14 amino acids. The CDR3 coding sequence is TGTGCCAGCAGTCGTATCCTGAGAAATCAGCCCCAGCATTTT. The encoded protein is CASSRILRNQPQHF.

The chain uses TRBV3-1 (or the pseudogene TRBV3-2) and TRBJ2-7, with no clear D. Germline loops: CDR1 LGHDT, CDR2 YNNKEL (reference sequence). Trimming cost V 0 bases and J 3 bases, with 9 bases left between them. The CDR3 covers 14 residues. CDR3 amino acids: CASSQDSMIYEQYF. The CDR3 nucleotides read TGTGCCAGCAGCCAAGATAGCATGATCTACGAGCAGTACTTC.

The rearrangement links TRBV3-1 (or the pseudogene TRBV3-2) to TRBJ2-1; 7 nucleotides align to TRBD2. V gave up 1 base and J gave up 12 bases; unmatched junction bases: 12. The CDR3 length is 15 residues. The germline V gene encodes CDR1 LGHDT and CDR2 YNNKEL (reference sequence). The CDR3 nucleotides read TGTGCCAGCAGCCAAGCCTCCGGGTTTTCGGGGGGGCAGTTCTTC. Protein product: CASSQASGFSGGQFF.

The V gene is TRBV24-1, the J gene TRBJ1-4; D is unclear. The CDR3 runs to 14 residues. With 8 bases removed from V and 4 bases from J, the gap between germline ends came to 13 bases. Per the germline V gene, CDR1 is KGHDR and CDR2 is SFDVKD. The CDR3 nucleotides are TGTGCCACCAACTGGCCAGAGATTAATGAAAAACTGTTTTTT. This sequence encodes CATNWPEINEKLFF.

V is TRBV18 and J is TRBJ1-2, with TRBD1 matching 8 bases. Germline CDR1 and CDR2: KGHSH and LQKENI. V shed 6 bases and J 4 bases; nucleotides not matched to a gene: 7. The length of the CDR3 is 14 residues. The CDR3 DNA reads TGTGCCAGCTCCGGACAGGGAGTTGTCTATGGCTACACCTTC. Translating it yields CASSGQGVVYGYTF.

This clone was seen a handful of times. This rearrangement joins TRBV10-3 to TRBJ2-7; D is undetermined. Looked up from germline, CDR1 is ENHRY and CDR2 is SYGVKD. The CDR3 runs to 13 residues. V dropped 0 bases and J dropped 5 bases, with 8 bases sitting between them. CDR3 in DNA: TGTGCCATCAGTGAGTCGATGTGGGACGAGCAGTACTTC. Translated: CAISESMWDEQYF.

This clone was counted a few times. The rearrangement joins TRBV3-1 (or the pseudogene TRBV3-2) to TRBJ2-7; perhaps D is TRBD1 or TRBD2 (6 bases each). Trimming took 4 bases from V and 2 from J, leaving 12 bases between them. The CDR3 runs 14 residues. Germline-derived CDR1 and CDR2 are LGHDT and YNNKEL (reference sequence). CDR3 DNA: TGTGCCAGCAGCCCTGGGGGGCGGACCTACGAGCAGTACTTC. Its protein product is CASSPGGRTYEQYF.

This chain joins TRBV11-3 and TRBJ2-3; D is perhaps TRBD2 (7 bases). The CDR3 has 17 amino acids. V lost 5 bases to trimming and J lost 0 bases, with 18 bases between them. Germline CDR1 SGHNT, CDR2 YENEEA. In nucleotides, the CDR3 is TGTGCCAGCAGCCCGGGATTCGGGGGGCCTAGCACAGATACGCAGTATTTT. It translates to CASSPGFGGPSTDTQYF. Full variable domain (rest looked up from reference TRBV11-3 and TRBJ2-3): EAGVVQSPRYKIIEKKQPVAFWCNPISGHNTLYWYLQNLGQGPELLIRYENEEAVDDSQLPKDRFSAERLKGVDSTLKIQPAELGDSAVYLCASSPGFGGPSTDTQYFGPGTRLTVL.

There are a few counts of this clone. The genes are TRBV5-4 and TRBJ1-6; no reliable D call. CDR3 size: 14 residues. V was pared by 0 bases and J by 7 bases, with 8 bases between. Germline V gives CDR1 SGHNT, CDR2 YYREEE (reference sequence). Written as DNA, the CDR3 is TGTGCCAGCAGCTTGGGGACCGGAAATTCACCCCTCCACTTT. It specifies CASSLGTGNSPLHF.

The CDR3: CATWKGGLYGYTF. The CDR3 DNA reads as TGTGCCACCTGGAAAGGGGGACTATATGGCTACACCTTC. This sequence joins TRBV12-3 or TRBV12-4 and TRBJ1-2; D is possibly TRBD1 (6 bases). There are 13 residues in the CDR3. The germline V and J ends were trimmed by 10 bases and 5 bases, with 17 bases remaining between them.

As concerns this clone: Germline is not matched at one junction end, which may reflect a read error. The chain links TRBV7-7 to TRBJ2-3; the D is unclear. Germline CDR1 is SSHAT and CDR2 is FNYEAQ (reference sequence). The CDR3 consists of 15 residues. CDR3 nucleotides: TGTGCTAGCAGCTTAGGTAGGGAACCCACAGATACGCAGTATTTT. Encoded protein: CASSLGREPTDTQYF.

The chain joins TRBV5-1 to TRBJ2-5; D unclear. CDR1 SGHRS and CDR2 YFSETQ come from the germline V gene. The ends were cut back, 4 bases at V and 4 bases at J, with 11 bases in the middle. The CDR3 is 13 residues long. CDR3 DNA: TGCGCCAGCAGCCTAAATATAGGAGAGACCCAGTACTTC. Encoded protein: CASSLNIGETQYF. Together with reference TRBV5-1 and TRBJ2-5, the CDR3 gives the full variable domain: KAGVTQTPRYLIKTRGQQVTLSCSPISGHRSVSWYQQTPGQGLQFLFEYFSETQRNKGNFPGRFSGRQFSNSRSEMNVSTLELGDSALYLCASSLNIGETQYFGPGTRLLVL.

The gene calls are TRBV7-9 and TRBJ2-3; D may match TRBD1 or TRBD2 (5 bases each). Germline CDR1 and CDR2: SEHNR and FQNEAQ (reference sequence). The CDR3 consists of 15 residues. The V end was cut by 1 base, the J end by 0 bases, with 8 bases between. The CDR3 is CASSLVGPSTDTQYF. CDR3 DNA: TGTGCCAGCAGCTTAGTGGGACCCAGCACAGATACGCAGTATTTT.

V is TRBV6-5 and J is TRBJ1-5; maybe TRBD1 (5 bases). CDR3 length: 14 amino acids. V was trimmed by 9 bases and J by 4 bases, leaving 16 bases between them. The germline V gene has CDR1 MNHEY and CDR2 SVGAGI. CDR3 sequence reads: CASGGDGPNQPQHF. CDR3 DNA: TGTGCCAGTGGGGGGGACGGACCTAATCAGCCCCAGCATTTT.

The CDR3 loop is CASSPGDLSTDTQYF. CDR3 nucleotides: TGTGCCAGCTCCCCGGGGGACCTCTCCACAGATACGCAGTATTTT. This chain connects TRBV5-8 to TRBJ2-3; the D gene is possibly TRBD2 (6 bases). Trimming removed 7 bases at V and 2 bases at J, with 17 bases between. The CDR3 covers 15 residues. The germline V gene has CDR1 SGHTS and CDR2 YDEGEE.

This sequence joins TRBV30 and TRBJ1-2; the D is unclear. This CDR3 has 17 residues. CDR1 is GTSNPN and CDR2 is SVGIG in the germline V gene (reference sequence). V was cut by 4 bases and J by 6 bases, with 27 bases left in between. CDR3 in amino acids: CAWTSGPTNGFRNGYTF. DNA of the CDR3: TGTGCCTGGACTTCCGGACCCACCAACGGCTTTAGAAATGGCTACACCTTC.

The chain joins TRBV6-5 to TRBJ1-3, with TRBD1 matching 7 bases. The germline gives CDR1 MNHEY, CDR2 SVGAGI. V was pared by 5 bases and J by 4 bases, with 8 bases of the junction left unmatched. CDR3 size: 15 residues. For the CDR3, the DNA is TGTGCCAGCAGTCCAACAGGGGTTATCGGAAACACCATATATTTT. It yields the protein CASSPTGVIGNTIYF.

The rearrangement joins TRBV5-1 to TRBJ2-7, with a tentative D call TRBD2 (6 bases). The CDR3 is made up of 13 amino acids. CDR1 SGHRS and CDR2 YFSETQ come from the germline V gene. Trimming removed 4 bases at V and 4 bases at J, with 12 bases between. The CDR3: CASSGRGGYEQYF. CDR3 sequence (DNA): TGCGCCAGCAGCGGACGGGGAGGATACGAGCAGTACTTC.

This clone was picked up one time. The chain carries TRBV7-9 and TRBJ2-4; 9 bases map to TRBD1. This CDR3 spans 19 amino acids. Trimming removed 1 base from V and 2 bases from J; junction bases left unmatched: 12. The germline gives CDR1 SEHNR, CDR2 FQNEAQ (reference sequence). The CDR3 nucleotides are TGTGCCAGCAGCTTAGGAGGGACAGGGTTAGTGGGCACCAAAAACATTCAGTACTTC. Its translation is CASSLGGTGLVGTKNIQYF. Full variable domain (missing parts from reference TRBV7-9 and TRBJ2-4): DTGVSQNPRHKITKRGQNVTFRCDPISEHNRLYWYRQTLGQGPEFLTYFQNEAQLEKSRLLSDRFSAERPKGSFSTLEIQRTEQGDSAMYLCASSLGGTGLVGTKNIQYFGAGTRLSVL.

This chain connects TRBV15 to TRBJ2-5, with D perhaps TRBD1 (7 bases). Trimming pared 4 bases from V and 5 bases from J, leaving 23 bases between. CDR3 size: 17 residues. The germline gives CDR1 LNHNV, CDR2 YYDKDF (reference sequence). Here the CDR3 reads CATSKPPVPGGYETQYF. CDR3 nucleotide sequence: TGTGCCACCAGCAAACCGCCGGTGCCAGGGGGGTACGAGACCCAGTACTTC.

The J gene is TRBJ2-7, the V gene TRBV5-4; 7 bases are a match to TRBD1. The germline gives CDR1 SGHNT, CDR2 YYREEE (reference sequence). The CDR3 totals 13 residues. The J segment lost 6 bases and the V segment lost 4 bases, leaving 7 bases of the junction unmatched. In DNA, the CDR3 is TGTGCCAGCAGCCCAGACAGGGCGGGCGAGCAGTACTTC. As protein: CASSPDRAGEQYF.

The chain couples TRBV30 to TRBJ2-1; 9 bases map to TRBD2. CDR3 size: 13 residues. Germline V gives CDR1 GTSNPN, CDR2 SVGIG (reference sequence). With 8 bases clipped from V and 4 bases from J, the junction kept 6 bases outside the gene matches. CDR3: CAISSGDYNEQFF. Written as DNA, the CDR3 is TGTGCCATCTCTAGCGGGGATTACAATGAGCAGTTCTTC.

The chain has TRBV7-9 and TRBJ1-4; D uncertain. V dropped 4 bases and J dropped 10 bases, with 16 bases sitting between them. Germline V lookup: CDR1 SEHNR, CDR2 FQNEAQ (reference sequence). This CDR3 spans 14 amino acids. CDR3 region: CASSSQEINRKLFF. CDR3 coding DNA: TGTGCCAGCAGCTCTCAGGAGATTAATAGAAAACTGTTTTTT. Full variable domain (rest looked up from reference TRBV7-9 and TRBJ1-4): DTGVSQNPRHKITKRGQNVTFRCDPISEHNRLYWYRQTLGQGPEFLTYFQNEAQLEKSRLLSDRFSAERPKGSFSTLEIQRTEQGDSAMYLCASSSQEINRKLFFGSGTQLSVL.

The V gene is TRBV5-1, the J gene TRBJ1-2, with 8 bases fitting TRBD1. The CDR3 loop spans 13 amino acids. CDR1 is SGHRS, CDR2 YFSETQ, per germline. With 4 bases clipped from V and 13 bases from J, the junction kept 12 bases outside the gene matches. Written as DNA, the CDR3 is TGCGCCAGCAGCCATGACAGGGGCCCTTTGGTCACCTTC. Amino acids: CASSHDRGPLVTF.

This clone was detected only once. The chain uses TRBV6-6 and TRBJ2-7, with D possibly TRBD2 on 7 matching bases. Trimming stripped 5 bases from V and 3 bases from J, with 20 bases between. The germline CDR1 and CDR2 sequences are MNHNY and SVGAGI (reference sequence). The CDR3 consists of 16 residues. CDR3 loop: CASSNPGAGAIYEQYF. The CDR3 bases are TGTGCCAGCAGTAACCCCGGGGCGGGGGCTATCTACGAGCAGTACTTC.

This clone came up once. The chain has TRBV13 and TRBJ2-1; 7 nucleotides align to TRBD1. The trim removed 5 bases at V and 8 bases at J, leaving 9 bases unmatched. Germline V lookup: CDR1 PRHDT, CDR2 FYEKMQ (reference sequence). The CDR3 totals 14 residues. The CDR3 loop is CASSTWDSRDEQFF. In nucleotides, the CDR3 is TGTGCCAGCAGCACCTGGGACAGCCGCGATGAGCAGTTCTTC.

The V call is TRBV5-8, the J call TRBJ1-2; D ambiguous. V was shortened by 1 base and J by 3 bases, with 10 bases between the two germline ends. Germline V gene data show CDR1 as SGHTS and CDR2 as YDEGEE. This CDR3 has 14 residues. The CDR3 is CASSLSDPHYGYTF. The CDR3 coding sequence is TGTGCCAGCAGCTTGTCCGACCCCCACTATGGCTACACCTTC.